This T cell receptor (beta chain) was captured in a study of CD8+ T cells in alopecia areata. TCR sequencing used cDNA made by reverse transcription of extracted RNA. The data were produced by immunoSEQ multiplex PCR, yet TCRdb's version contains in-frame clones alone and is incomplete. The repertoire includes some 210,000 clones, more than 55% of them detected once, and 1% to 1.5% sits in the top ten. Whole-study results and caveats: Unlike in mice, where it was clearer, TCR sharing across patients was less clear, possibly HLA-related.

As for treatment: oral pan-JAK inhibitor, 5-10 mg twice daily. Notes on this clone: Antigen unknown.

The starting material was CD4+ T cells sorted from blood, obtained at approximately week 42, from a patient treated with tofacitinib. The receptor was derived from a human donor with alopecia areata.

CDR3 DNA: TGTGCCAGCAGCTTCCTCCCGGGACGGATGACCTACGAGCAGTACTTC. The encoded protein is CASSFLPGRMTYEQYF. V usage is TRBV5-6 and J usage is TRBJ2-7, with D possibly being TRBD1 or TRBD2 (5 bases each). The V gene's germline CDR1 is SGHDT and CDR2 YYEEEE. Trimming cost V 2 bases and J 2 bases, with 17 bases left between them. This CDR3 comprises 16 residues.